A single sample is the source of the 21 T cell receptor beta chains below, sequenced in a study of cytotoxic CD8 clonotypes in ibrutinib-treated CLL. Clones were sequenced by immunoSEQ multiplex PCR, and TCRdb holds only the in-frame ones, with some missing. Found here are about 40,000 clones, roughly 72% of them singletons; the top ten hold around 10%. Here the sequenced sample was PBMCs, taken at disease progression, from a patient treated with ibrutinib. All receptors derive from a human donor with chronic lymphocytic leukemia.

In this sample, this clone turned up a few times. The chain combines TRBV9 with TRBJ1-2; D gene ambiguous. CDR3 length: 15 amino acids. Trimming pared 3 bases from V and 7 bases from J, leaving 19 bases between. Germline V lookup: CDR1 SGDLS, CDR2 YYNGEE. CDR3 sequence (DNA): TGTGCCAGCAGCGCCCCTCGGACCGGCTGGGGTGGCTACACCTTC. Translated: CASSAPRTGWGGYTF. The complete variable domain, with remaining parts taken from reference TRBV9 and TRBJ1-2, reads DSGVTQTPKHLITATGQRVTLRCSPRSGDLSVYWYQQSLDQGLQFLIQYYNGEERAKGNILERFSAQQFPDLHSELNLSSLELGDSALYFCASSAPRTGWGGYTFGSGTRLTVV.

The chain's CDR3 is CASSLRFRKETQYF. The CDR3 DNA follows: TGTGCCAGCAGTTTACGATTCAGGAAAGAGACCCAGTACTTC. V gene TRBV6-5 combines with J gene TRBJ2-5; D not certain. The germline V gene encodes CDR1 MNHEY and CDR2 SVGAGI. The CDR3 consists of 14 residues. V lost 4 bases to trimming and J lost 3 bases, with 12 bases between them.

This clone showed up just a few times. This rearrangement joins TRBV11-3 to TRBJ2-3, with D unclear. The V end lost 5 bases, the J end lost 6 bases, and 9 bases lay between the germline ends. Germline CDR1 is SGHNT and CDR2 is YENEEA. This CDR3 has 12 amino acids. CDR3 nucleotides: TGTGCCAGCAGCCACAAGGTGGATACGCAGTATTTT. Residues: CASSHKVDTQYF.

This chain joins TRBV7-9 and TRBJ2-2, with unresolved D. Germline assignment: CDR1 SEHNR and CDR2 FQNEAQ (reference sequence). CDR3 length equals 13 residues. Trimming removed 3 bases from V and 6 bases from J, with 8 bases in between. The CDR3 sequence is CASSLSSAGELFF. The CDR3 region has the DNA TGTGCCAGCAGCTTGAGTAGTGCCGGGGAGCTGTTTTTT.

This chain joins TRBV6-5 and TRBJ2-1, with TRBD1 matching over 7 bases. The junction had 8 bases not matched to a gene; V was cut back by 6 bases and J by 3 bases. CDR3 length equals 15 residues. Germline values: CDR1 MNHEY, CDR2 SVGAGI. The CDR3 loop reads CASRTGTAFYNEQFF. The DNA for the CDR3 is TGTGCCAGCAGGACCGGGACAGCTTTCTACAATGAGCAGTTCTTC.

The chain uses TRBV23-1 and TRBJ2-5; D possibly corresponds to TRBD1 (5 bases). TRBV23-1 qualifies as an ORF whose function is uncertain. This CDR3 comprises 10 residues. The germline V and J ends were trimmed by 9 bases and 4 bases, with 6 bases remaining between them. The CDR3 nucleotides are TGCGCCAGAAGGGGAGAGACCCAGTACTTC. As protein: CARRGETQYF.

The chain links TRBV7-8 to TRBJ1-2; a possible D gene is TRBD1 (6 bases). The CDR3 extends over 14 amino acids. Germline CDR1 reads SGHVS; CDR2 reads FQNEAQ. V dropped 1 base and J dropped 5 bases, with 11 bases sitting between them. The CDR3 is CASSLGEGGYGYTF. DNA of the CDR3: TGTGCCAGCAGCTTAGGGGAGGGGGGTTATGGCTACACCTTC.

The chain has TRBV27 and TRBJ1-1, with 7 bases fitting TRBD1. There are 15 residues in the CDR3. The V and J ends lost 6 bases and 2 bases, in that order; junction bases with no gene match: 9. Germline V gives CDR1 MNHEY, CDR2 SMNVEV (reference sequence). The CDR3 DNA sequence: TGTGCCAGCAGGAACAGGGGAAACTTTAACACTGAAGCTTTCTTT. This encodes CASRNRGNFNTEAFF.

V is TRBV6-5 and J is TRBJ2-7, with 7 bases identical to TRBD1. V was pared by 6 bases and J by 0 bases, with 5 bases of the junction left unmatched. Germline V gene data show CDR1 as MNHEY and CDR2 as SVGAGI. This CDR3 is built from 14 residues. DNA for the CDR3: TGTGCCAGCAGCCCCCGGGACAGCTCCTACGAGCAGTACTTC. Translating it yields CASSPRDSSYEQYF.

Only a few counts were recorded for this clone. This CDR3 reads CATSRATGDSEKLFF. The CDR3 nucleotides read TGTGCCACCAGCAGAGCGACAGGGGACAGTGAAAAACTGTTTTTT. The rearrangement uses TRBV15 and TRBJ1-4; 8 bases are shared with TRBD1. Germline loops: CDR1 LNHNV, CDR2 YYDKDF (reference sequence). The CDR3 sequence is 15 residues long. Trimming cost V 1 base and J 7 bases; bases outside gene matches: 5.

In its sample, this clone was seen once. The chain has TRBV6-1 and TRBJ1-5; no clear D. CDR1 and CDR2 from the germline V gene are MNHNS and SASEGT. Between the trimmed V and J ends, which lost 8 bases and 3 bases, there was a span of 11 bases. CDR3 length: 13 residues. The CDR3 here is CASGLQYNQPQHF. As DNA, the CDR3 is TGTGCCAGCGGGCTACAGTACAATCAGCCCCAGCATTTT.

CDR3 loop: CASSGDAQQPQHF. In DNA form, the CDR3 reads TGCGCCAGCAGCGGGGATGCACAACAGCCCCAGCATTTT. The rearrangement joins TRBV10-1 to TRBJ1-5, with D uncertain. Germline CDR1 reads WNHNN; CDR2 reads SYGVQD (reference sequence). With 6 bases removed from V and 7 bases from J, the gap between germline ends came to 13 bases. This CDR3 has 13 amino acids.

J is TRBJ2-7 and V is TRBV30; possibly TRBD2 for D (7 bases). Germline V gene sequence: CDR1 GTSNPN, CDR2 SVGIG (reference sequence). CDR3 length equals 16 residues. Between the trimmed V and J ends, which lost 4 bases and 7 bases, there was a span of 26 bases. This CDR3 reads CAWTEGGRSDVGEQYF. In nucleotides, the CDR3 is TGTGCCTGGACTGAGGGGGGGCGGTCCGACGTGGGTGAGCAGTACTTC.

The chain is built from TRBV5-1 and TRBJ2-7, with 8 nucleotides matching TRBD1. This CDR3 region has 15 residues. Germline loops: CDR1 SGHRS, CDR2 YFSETQ. With 0 bases clipped from V and 5 bases from J, the junction kept 7 bases outside the gene matches. CDR3 in DNA: TGCGCCAGCAGCTTGGAGGACAGGGCAGTCGACGAGCAGTACTTC. It codes for CASSLEDRAVDEQYF.

For the CDR3, the DNA is TGCGCCAGCAGCTCCCTGGGGACTAGCCAAGAGACCCAGTACTTC. This codes for CASSSLGTSQETQYF. This rearrangement joins TRBV5-1 to TRBJ2-5; 8 bases are a match to TRBD2. This CDR3 region has 15 residues. The trim removed 3 bases at V and 1 base at J, leaving 5 bases unmatched. The germline gives CDR1 SGHRS, CDR2 YFSETQ.

V gene TRBV18 combines with J gene TRBJ2-3; 8 positions agree with TRBD2. The CDR3 loop spans 14 amino acids. The V segment lost 5 bases and the J segment 2 bases; nucleotides outside the gene matches: 3. Germline CDR1 is KGHSH and CDR2 is LQKENI. The CDR3 DNA reads as TGTGCCAGCTCATACGGGGGGGCCACAGATACGCAGTATTTT. It codes for CASSYGGATDTQYF.

V is TRBV2 and J is TRBJ2-2, with 8 nucleotides matching TRBD1. The CDR3 runs to 14 residues. Trimming removed 6 bases from V and 7 bases from J; junction bases left unmatched: 7. Germline CDR1 and CDR2: SNHLY and FYNNEI. The CDR3 DNA reads TGTGCCAGCAGGGCGGACAGGGCCGACGGGGAGCTGTTTTTT. It specifies CASRADRADGELFF.

The J gene is TRBJ2-1, the V gene TRBV2; TRBD2 might be the D (5 bases). V was trimmed by 6 bases and J by 10 bases, leaving 13 bases between them. The germline gives CDR1 SNHLY, CDR2 FYNNEI. The CDR3 extends over 12 amino acids. CDR3: CASSGLAYEQFF. CDR3 bases: TGTGCCAGCAGCGGGCTAGCTTACGAGCAGTTCTTC.

As DNA, the CDR3 is TGCGCCAGCAGCTTGGAGGGGCTCACAGATACGCAGTATTTT. It yields the protein CASSLEGLTDTQYF. The V gene is TRBV5-1, the J gene TRBJ2-3; D is perhaps TRBD1 (5 bases). The CDR3 is 14 amino acids. V lost 0 bases and J lost 2, with 7 bases in between. In germline, CDR1 is SGHRS, CDR2 YFSETQ.

J is TRBJ1-2 and V is TRBV27; D is unresolved. The CDR3 runs 13 residues. Germline assignment: CDR1 MNHEY and CDR2 SMNVEV (reference sequence). With 0 bases removed from V and 2 bases from J, the gap between germline ends came to 4 bases. As DNA, the CDR3 is TGTGCCAGCAGTTTATCTGTGAACTATGGCTACACCTTC. Its protein is CASSLSVNYGYTF.

The genes are TRBV11-2 and TRBJ2-3; TRBD2 matches 7 bases. Germline CDR1 SGHAT, CDR2 FQNNGV. V lost 1 base to trimming and J lost 4 bases; unmatched junction nucleotides: 2. The CDR3 sequence is 14 residues long. DNA for the CDR3: TGTGCCAGCAGCTTAGCCGGGAGGCCAGATACGCAGTATTTT. Translating gives CASSLAGRPDTQYF. The complete variable domain, with remaining parts taken from reference TRBV11-2 and TRBJ2-3, reads EAGVAQSPRYKIIEKRQSVAFWCNPISGHATLYWYQQILGQGPKLLIQFQNNGVVDDSQLPKDRFSAERLKGVDSTLKIQPAKLEDSAVYLCASSLAGRPDTQYFGPGTRLTVL.